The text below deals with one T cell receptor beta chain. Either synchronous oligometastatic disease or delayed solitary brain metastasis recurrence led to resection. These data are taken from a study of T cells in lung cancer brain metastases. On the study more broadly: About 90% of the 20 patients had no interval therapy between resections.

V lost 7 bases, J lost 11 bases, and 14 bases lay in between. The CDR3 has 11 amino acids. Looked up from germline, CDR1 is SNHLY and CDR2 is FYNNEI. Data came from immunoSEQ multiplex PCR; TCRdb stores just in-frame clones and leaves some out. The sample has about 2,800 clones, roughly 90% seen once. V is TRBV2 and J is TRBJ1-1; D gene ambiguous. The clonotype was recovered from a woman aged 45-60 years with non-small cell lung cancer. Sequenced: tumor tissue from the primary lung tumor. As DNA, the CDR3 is TGTGCCAGCAAGAGGGCTGTAGAGGCTTTCTTT. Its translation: CASKRAVEAFF.